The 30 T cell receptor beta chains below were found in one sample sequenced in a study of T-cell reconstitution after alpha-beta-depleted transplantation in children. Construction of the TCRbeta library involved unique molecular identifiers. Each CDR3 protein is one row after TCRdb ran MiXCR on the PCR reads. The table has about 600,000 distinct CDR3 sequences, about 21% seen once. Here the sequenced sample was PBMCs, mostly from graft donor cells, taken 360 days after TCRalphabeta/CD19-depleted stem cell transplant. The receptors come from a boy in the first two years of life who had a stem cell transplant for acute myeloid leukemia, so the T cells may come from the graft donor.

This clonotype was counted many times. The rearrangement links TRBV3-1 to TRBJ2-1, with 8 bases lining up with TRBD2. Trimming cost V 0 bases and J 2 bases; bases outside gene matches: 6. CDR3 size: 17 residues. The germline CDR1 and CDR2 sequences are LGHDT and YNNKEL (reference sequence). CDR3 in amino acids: CASSQDLISGTYNEQFF. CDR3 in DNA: TGTGCCAGCAGCCAAGATCTTATTAGCGGGACCTACAATGAGCAGTTCTTC.

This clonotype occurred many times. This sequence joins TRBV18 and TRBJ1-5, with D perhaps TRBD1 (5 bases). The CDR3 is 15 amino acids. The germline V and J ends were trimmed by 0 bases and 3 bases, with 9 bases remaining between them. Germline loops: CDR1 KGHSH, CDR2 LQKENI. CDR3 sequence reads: CASSPPGANNQPQHF. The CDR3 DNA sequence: TGTGCCAGCTCACCACCCGGGGCCAACAATCAGCCCCAGCATTTT. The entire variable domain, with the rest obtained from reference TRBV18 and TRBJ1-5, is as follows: NAGVMQNPRHLVRRRGQEARLRCSPMKGHSHVYWYRQLPEEGLKFMVYLQKENIIDESGMPKERFSAEFPKEGPSILRIQQVVRGDSAAYFCASSPPGANNQPQHFGDGTRLSIL.

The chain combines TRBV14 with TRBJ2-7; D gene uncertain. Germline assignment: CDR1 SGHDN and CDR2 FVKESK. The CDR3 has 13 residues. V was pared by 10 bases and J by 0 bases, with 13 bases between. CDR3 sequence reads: CAIQLGNSYEQYF. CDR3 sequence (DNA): TGTGCCATTCAGTTGGGGAACTCCTACGAGCAGTACTTC.

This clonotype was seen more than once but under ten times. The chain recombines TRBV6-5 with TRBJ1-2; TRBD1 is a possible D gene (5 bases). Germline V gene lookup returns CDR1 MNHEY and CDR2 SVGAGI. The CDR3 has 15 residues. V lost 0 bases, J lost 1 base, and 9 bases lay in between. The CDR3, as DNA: TGTGCCAGCAGTTACTCGGGGGTTATTAACTATGGCTACACCTTC. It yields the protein CASSYSGVINYGYTF.

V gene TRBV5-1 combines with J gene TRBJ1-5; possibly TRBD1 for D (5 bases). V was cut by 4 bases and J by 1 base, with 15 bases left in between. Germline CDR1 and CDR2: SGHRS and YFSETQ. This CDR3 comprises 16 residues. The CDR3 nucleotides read TGCGCCAGCAGCCCCGGTGGCAGGGAAAGCAATCAGCCCCAGCATTTT. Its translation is CASSPGGRESNQPQHF.

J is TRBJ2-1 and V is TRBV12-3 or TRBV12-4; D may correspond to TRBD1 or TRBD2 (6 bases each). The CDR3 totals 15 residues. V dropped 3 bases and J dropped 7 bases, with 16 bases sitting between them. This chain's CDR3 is CASSLRGDMGNEQFF. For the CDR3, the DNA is TGTGCCAGCAGTTTGAGGGGGGACATGGGGAATGAGCAGTTCTTC.

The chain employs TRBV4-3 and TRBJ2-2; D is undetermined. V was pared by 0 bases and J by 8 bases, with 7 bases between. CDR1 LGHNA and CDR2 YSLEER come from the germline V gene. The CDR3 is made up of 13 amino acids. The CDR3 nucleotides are TGCGCCAGCAGCCAAGAAGGTTTGGGGGAGCTGTTTTTT. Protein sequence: CASSQEGLGELFF.

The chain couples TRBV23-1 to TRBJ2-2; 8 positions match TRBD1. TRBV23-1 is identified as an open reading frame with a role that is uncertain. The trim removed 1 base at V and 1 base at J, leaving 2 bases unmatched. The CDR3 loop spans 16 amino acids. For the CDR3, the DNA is TGCGCCAGCAGTCAATGGGGGACAGGGAACACCGGGGAGCTGTTTTTT. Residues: CASSQWGTGNTGELFF.

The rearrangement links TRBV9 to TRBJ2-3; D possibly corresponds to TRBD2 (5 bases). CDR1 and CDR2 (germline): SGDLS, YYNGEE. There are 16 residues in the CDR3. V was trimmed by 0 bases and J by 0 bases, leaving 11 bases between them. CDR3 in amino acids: CASSVVPGMSTDTQYF. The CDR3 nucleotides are TGTGCCAGCAGCGTAGTGCCGGGGATGAGCACAGATACGCAGTATTTT.

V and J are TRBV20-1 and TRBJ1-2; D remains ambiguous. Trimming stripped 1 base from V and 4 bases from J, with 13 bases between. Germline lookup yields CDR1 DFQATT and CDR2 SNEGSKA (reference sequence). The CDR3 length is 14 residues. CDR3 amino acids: CSARGSGQLYGYTF. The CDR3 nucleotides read TGCAGTGCTAGAGGTTCCGGGCAGCTCTATGGCTACACCTTC.

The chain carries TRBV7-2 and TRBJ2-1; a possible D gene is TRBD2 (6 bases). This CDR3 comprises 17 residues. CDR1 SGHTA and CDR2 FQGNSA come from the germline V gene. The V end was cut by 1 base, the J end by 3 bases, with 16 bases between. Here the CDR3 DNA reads TGTGCCAGCAGCTTAGAGCTGAGGCTAGCGTTCTACAATGAGCAGTTCTTC. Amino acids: CASSLELRLAFYNEQFF.

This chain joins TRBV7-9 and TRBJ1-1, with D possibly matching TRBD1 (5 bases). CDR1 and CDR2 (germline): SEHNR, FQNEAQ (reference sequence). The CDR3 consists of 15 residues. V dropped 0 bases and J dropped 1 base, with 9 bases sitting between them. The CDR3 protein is CASSLAYRGNTEAFF. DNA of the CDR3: TGTGCCAGCAGCTTAGCGTATAGGGGGAACACTGAAGCTTTCTTT.

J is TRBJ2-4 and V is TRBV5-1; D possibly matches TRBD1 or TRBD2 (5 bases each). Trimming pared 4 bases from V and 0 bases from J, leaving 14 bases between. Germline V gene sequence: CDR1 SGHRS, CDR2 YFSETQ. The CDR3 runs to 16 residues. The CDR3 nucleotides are TGCGCCAGCAGCGGACCGGGGCTACTAGCCAAAAACATTCAGTACTTC. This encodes CASSGPGLLAKNIQYF. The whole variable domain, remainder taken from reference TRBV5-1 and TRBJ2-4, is KAGVTQTPRYLIKTRGQQVTLSCSPISGHRSVSWYQQTPGQGLQFLFEYFSETQRNKGNFPGRFSGRQFSNSRSEMNVSTLELGDSALYLCASSGPGLLAKNIQYFGAGTRLSVL.

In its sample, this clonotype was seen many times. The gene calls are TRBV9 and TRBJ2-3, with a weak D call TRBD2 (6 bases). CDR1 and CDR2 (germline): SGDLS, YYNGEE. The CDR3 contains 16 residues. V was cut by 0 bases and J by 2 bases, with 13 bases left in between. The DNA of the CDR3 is TGTGCCAGCAGCGTAGACCCGGGGGACTCCACAGATACGCAGTATTTT. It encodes CASSVDPGDSTDTQYF.

The CDR3 protein is CASSYDGVGPYEQYF. Written as DNA, the CDR3 is TGTGCCAGCAGTTACGACGGAGTGGGCCCTTACGAGCAGTACTTC. The chain carries TRBV6-2 or TRBV6-3 and TRBJ2-7, with D unresolved. Between the trimmed V and J ends, which lost 2 bases and 4 bases, there was a span of 15 bases. CDR1 MNHEY and CDR2 SVGEGT come from the germline V gene. The length of the CDR3 is 15 residues.

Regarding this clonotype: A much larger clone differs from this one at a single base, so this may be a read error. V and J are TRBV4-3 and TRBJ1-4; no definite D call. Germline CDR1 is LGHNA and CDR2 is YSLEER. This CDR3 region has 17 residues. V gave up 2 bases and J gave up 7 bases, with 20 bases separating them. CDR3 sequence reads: CASSQYGFSSRREKLFF. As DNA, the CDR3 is TGCGCCAGCAGCCAATATGGATTCTCCTCCAGGCGTGAAAAACTGTTTTTT.

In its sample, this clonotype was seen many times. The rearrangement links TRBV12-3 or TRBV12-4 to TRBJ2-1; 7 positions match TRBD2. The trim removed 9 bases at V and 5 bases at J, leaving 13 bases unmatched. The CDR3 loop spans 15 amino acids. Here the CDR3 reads CASTRLSGVHNEQFF. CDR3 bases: TGTGCCAGTACCCGACTAAGCGGGGTCCACAATGAGCAGTTCTTC.

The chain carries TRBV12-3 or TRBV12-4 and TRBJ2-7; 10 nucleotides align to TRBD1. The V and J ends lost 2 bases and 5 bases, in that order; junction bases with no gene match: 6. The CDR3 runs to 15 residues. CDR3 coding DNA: TGTGCCAGCAGTTTATCCCGGGACAGGGGCCACGAGCAGTACTTC. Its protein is CASSLSRDRGHEQYF.

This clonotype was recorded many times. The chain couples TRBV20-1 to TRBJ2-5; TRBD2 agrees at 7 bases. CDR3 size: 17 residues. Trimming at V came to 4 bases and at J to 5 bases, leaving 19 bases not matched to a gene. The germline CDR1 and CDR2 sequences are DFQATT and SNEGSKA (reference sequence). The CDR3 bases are TGCAGTGCTACGAGGTCCCGGGGACTACCGGGGAGGGAGACCCAGTACTTC. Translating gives CSATRSRGLPGRETQYF.

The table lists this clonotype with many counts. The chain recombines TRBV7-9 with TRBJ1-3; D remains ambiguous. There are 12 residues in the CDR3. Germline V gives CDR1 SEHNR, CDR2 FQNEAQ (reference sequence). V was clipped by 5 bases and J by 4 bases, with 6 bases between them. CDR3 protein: CASSRTGNTIYF. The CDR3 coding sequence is TGTGCCAGCAGCCGGACGGGAAACACCATATATTTT.

The CDR3 is CASSSGRGAYNEQFF. CDR3 nucleotide sequence: TGTGCCAGCAGCTCAGGACGGGGGGCCTACAATGAGCAGTTCTTC. The chain carries TRBV5-6 and TRBJ2-1, with 7 bases that match TRBD2. The length of the CDR3 is 15 residues. Trimming removed 3 bases from V and 2 bases from J; junction bases left unmatched: 5. Germline assignment: CDR1 SGHDT and CDR2 YYEEEE.

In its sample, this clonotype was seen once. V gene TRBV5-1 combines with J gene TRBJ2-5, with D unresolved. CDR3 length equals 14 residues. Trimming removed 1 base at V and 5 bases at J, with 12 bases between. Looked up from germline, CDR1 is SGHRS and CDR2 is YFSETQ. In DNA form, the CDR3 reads TGCGCCAGCAGCTTGTGGGTCCTCCGGGAGACCCAGTACTTC. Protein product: CASSLWVLRETQYF.

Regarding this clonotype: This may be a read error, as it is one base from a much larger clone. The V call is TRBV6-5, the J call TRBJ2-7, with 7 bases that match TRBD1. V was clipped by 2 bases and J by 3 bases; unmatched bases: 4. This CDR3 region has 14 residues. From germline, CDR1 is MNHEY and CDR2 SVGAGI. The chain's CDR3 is CASSYGQGDYEQYF. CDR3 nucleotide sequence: TGTGCCAGCAGTTACGGGCAGGGGGACTACGAGCAGTACTTC.

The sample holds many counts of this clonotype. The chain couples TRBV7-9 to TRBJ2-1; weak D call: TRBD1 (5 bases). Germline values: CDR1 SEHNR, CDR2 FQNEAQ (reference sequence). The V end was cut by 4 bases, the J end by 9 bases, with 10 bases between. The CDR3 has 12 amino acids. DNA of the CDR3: TGTGCCAGCAGCTCCGACAGAGGTGAGCAGTTCTTC. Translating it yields CASSSDRGEQFF.

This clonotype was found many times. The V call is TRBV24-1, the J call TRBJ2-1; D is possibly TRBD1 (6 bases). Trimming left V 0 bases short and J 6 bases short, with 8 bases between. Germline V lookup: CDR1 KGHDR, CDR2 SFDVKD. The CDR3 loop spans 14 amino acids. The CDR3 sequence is CATSDLPQGNEQFF. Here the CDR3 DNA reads TGTGCCACCAGTGATTTGCCACAGGGCAATGAGCAGTTCTTC.

The CDR3 DNA reads as TGCGCCAGCAGCCAAGATCTATCGTGGGACTGGGAGTTCTTC. Translated, it gives CASSQDLSWDWEFF. The J gene is TRBJ2-1, the V gene TRBV4-1; D may be TRBD2 (6 bases). Trimming left V 0 bases short and J 14 bases short, with 17 bases between. Germline CDR1 and CDR2: MGHRA and YSYEKL. The CDR3 extends over 14 amino acids.

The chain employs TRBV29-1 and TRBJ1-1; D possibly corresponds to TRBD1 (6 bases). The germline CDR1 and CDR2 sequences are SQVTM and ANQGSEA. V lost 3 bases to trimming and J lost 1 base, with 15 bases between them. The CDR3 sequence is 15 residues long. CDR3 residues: CSVDDRPLGNTEAFF. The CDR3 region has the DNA TGCAGCGTTGACGACAGGCCATTGGGGAACACTGAAGCTTTCTTT.

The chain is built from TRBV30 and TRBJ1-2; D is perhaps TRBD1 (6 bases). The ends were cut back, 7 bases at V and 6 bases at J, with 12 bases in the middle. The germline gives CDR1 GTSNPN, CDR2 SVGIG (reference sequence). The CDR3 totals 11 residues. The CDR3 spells CALQGLDGYTF. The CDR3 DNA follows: TGTGCCTTGCAGGGGTTGGATGGCTACACCTTC.

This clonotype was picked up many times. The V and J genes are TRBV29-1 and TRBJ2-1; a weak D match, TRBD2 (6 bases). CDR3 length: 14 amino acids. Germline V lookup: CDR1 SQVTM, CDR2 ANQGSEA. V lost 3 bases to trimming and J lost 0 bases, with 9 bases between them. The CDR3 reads CSVETRGSYNEQFF. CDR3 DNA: TGCAGCGTTGAGACGCGGGGCTCCTACAATGAGCAGTTCTTC.

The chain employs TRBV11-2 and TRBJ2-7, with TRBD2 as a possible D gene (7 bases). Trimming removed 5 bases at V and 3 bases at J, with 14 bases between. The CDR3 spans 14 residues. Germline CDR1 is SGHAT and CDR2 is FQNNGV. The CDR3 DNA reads TGTGCCAGCAGCGACCCAGGGGAGGGCTACGAGCAGTACGTC. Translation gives CASSDPGEGYEQYV.